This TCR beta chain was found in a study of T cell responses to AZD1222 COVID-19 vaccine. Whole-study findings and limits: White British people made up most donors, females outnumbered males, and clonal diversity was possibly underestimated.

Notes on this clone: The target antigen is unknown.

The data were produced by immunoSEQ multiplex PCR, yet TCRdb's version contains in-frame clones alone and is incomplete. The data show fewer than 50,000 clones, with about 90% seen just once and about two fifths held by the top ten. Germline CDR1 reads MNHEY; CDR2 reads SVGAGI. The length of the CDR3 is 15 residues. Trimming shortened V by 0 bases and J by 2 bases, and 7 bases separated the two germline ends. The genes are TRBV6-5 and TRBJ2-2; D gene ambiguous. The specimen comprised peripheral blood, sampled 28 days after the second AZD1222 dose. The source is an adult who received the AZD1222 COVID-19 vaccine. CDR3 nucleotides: TGTGCCAGCAGTTACTCGCCAGGAAACACCGGGGAGCTGTTTTTT. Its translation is CASSYSPGNTGELFF.